These T cell receptor beta chains were read from a single sample in a study of blood T cells in healthy people across ages. TCRdb processed the 5' RACE reads anew with MiXCR; each CDR3 protein has one entry. The table has hundreds of thousands of distinct CDR3 sequences, roughly half seen once. The specimen was blood. The receptor set was obtained from a man aged 55 to 70 in good health. Each CDR3 is given with its conserved first and last residue. The D gene is left open where the match is weak. Size is omitted from some rows. Given values are once, few, many or a class for expanded clones.

size	J	V	D	CDR3	DNA
NA	TRBJ2-3	TRBV6-1	TRBD1	CATRDRGTDTQYF	TGTGCCACTCGAGACAGGGGGACAGATACGCAGTATTTT
NA	TRBJ1-3	TRBV6-5	NA	CASSTVGNTIYF	TGTGCCAGCTCGACAGTTGGAAACACCATATATTTT
NA	TRBJ1-2	TRBV20-1	NA	CSANPTRAGYGYTF	TGCAGTGCTAACCCGACTCGGGCAGGCTATGGCTACACCTTC
NA	TRBJ2-3	TRBV20-1	NA	CSAPETRGDTQYF	TGCAGTGCCCCGGAAACGAGGGGAGATACGCAGTATTTT
few	TRBJ2-5	TRBV29-1	TRBD2	CSARLAGVYETQYF	TGCAGCGCCCGACTAGCGGGGGTGTATGAGACCCAGTACTTC
NA	TRBJ2-3	TRBV2	NA	CASTEGGGTDTQYF	TGTGCCAGCACCGAGGGTGGGGGCACAGATACGCAGTATTTT
NA	TRBJ2-3	TRBV20-1	NA	CSPPGHGTDTQYF	TGCAGTCCTCCGGGACACGGCACAGATACGCAGTATTTT
few	TRBJ2-3	TRBV9	NA	CASSVARDTQYF	TGTGCCAGCAGCGTAGCTCGAGATACGCAGTATTTT
NA	TRBJ2-3	TRBV27	NA	CASSFGLRTDTQYF	TGTGCCAGCAGCTTCGGTTTGCGCACAGATACGCAGTATTTT
NA	TRBJ2-4	TRBV29-1	NA	CSVEGSGQNIQYF	TGCAGCGTTGAAGGGAGTGGGCAGAACATTCAGTACTTC
NA	TRBJ1-6	TRBV6-6	NA	CASSYGIAPNSPLHF	TGTGCCAGCAGTTACGGGATCGCACCCAATTCACCCCTCCACTTT
NA	TRBJ2-3	TRBV12-5	NA	CASGFQGENTQYF	TGTGCTAGTGGTTTCCAGGGTGAAAATACGCAGTATTTT
NA	TRBJ2-7	TRBV7-6	NA	CASSLAGSAYEQYF	TGTGCCAGCAGCTTAGCAGGGTCGGCCTACGAGCAGTACTTC
many	TRBJ2-7	TRBV29-1	NA	CSVERASSYEQYF	TGCAGCGTTGAAAGGGCTAGCTCCTACGAGCAGTACTTC
NA	TRBJ2-3	TRBV20-1	TRBD2	CSARDPASGKVDTQYF	TGCAGTGCTAGAGATCCGGCTAGCGGGAAGGTAGATACGCAGTATTTT
few	TRBJ2-1	TRBV9	NA	CASSVGGSVNEQFF	TGTGCCAGCAGCGTAGGTGGGAGTGTAAATGAGCAGTTCTTC
NA	TRBJ2-1	TRBV20-1	TRBD2	CSARVAGGGTYNEQFF	TGCAGTGCTCGGGTAGCGGGAGGCGGAACCTACAATGAGCAGTTCTTC
NA	TRBJ1-4	TRBV12-3/TRBV12-4	NA	CASRSDEKLFF	TGTGCCAGCAGGTCAGATGAAAAACTGTTTTTT
NA	TRBJ2-5	TRBV5-1	NA	CASSLEDSGGPETQYF	TGCGCCAGCAGCTTGGAAGATAGCGGAGGACCAGAGACCCAGTACTTC
NA	TRBJ2-7	TRBV29-1	NA	CSVHGASYEQYF	TGCAGCGTTCACGGTGCCTCCTACGAGCAGTACTTC
NA	TRBJ2-7	TRBV6-1	TRBD2	CASRAAGGTEQYF	TGTGCCAGCAGAGCAGCGGGAGGGACCGAGCAGTACTTC
NA	TRBJ2-7	TRBV7-2	NA	CASSLVAITGEQYF	TGTGCCAGCAGCTTAGTCGCGATTACGGGCGAGCAGTACTTC
NA	TRBJ2-4	TRBV27	TRBD1	CASSRQGGGQYF	TGTGCCAGTTCCCGACAGGGGGGCGGGCAGTACTTC
once	TRBJ2-1	TRBV29-1	NA	CSVYHGSYNEQFF	TGCAGCGTTTACCACGGAAGCTACAATGAGCAGTTCTTC
NA	TRBJ2-3	TRBV3-1	NA	CVSSPTRDHLTDTQYF	TGTGTCAGCAGCCCAACCCGGGACCACCTCACAGATACGCAGTATTTT
NA	TRBJ2-1	TRBV2	TRBD1	CASSDDRAARNEQFF	TGTGCCAGCAGCGACGACAGGGCCGCTAGGAATGAGCAGTTCTTC
NA	TRBJ2-7	TRBV30	NA	CAWSGAPETQYF	TGTGCCTGGTCAGGGGCCCCTGAAACCCAGTACTTC
NA	TRBJ2-7	TRBV6-5	NA	CASRTLSDYVQYF	TGTGCCAGTCGGACGCTGTCAGACTACGTGCAGTACTTC
NA	TRBJ2-6	TRBV5-1	NA	CASSFGGPTSGANVLTF	TGCGCCAGCAGCTTCGGGGGCCCTACCTCTGGGGCCAACGTCCTGACTTTC
NA	TRBJ2-5	TRBV3-1	TRBD2	CASSHSGLAGGVGYF	TGTGCCAGCAGCCACTCGGGACTAGCGGGAGGAGTCGGGTACTTC
NA	TRBJ1-4	TRBV29-1	TRBD1	CSVSDRGNEKLFF	TGCAGCGTTTCCGACAGGGGTAATGAAAAACTGTTTTTT
NA	TRBJ2-1	TRBV14	NA	CASSLAGGHEQFF	TGTGCCAGCAGCTTGGCCGGGGGGCATGAGCAGTTCTTC
NA	TRBJ2-7	TRBV29-1	NA	CSVRGAGEQYF	TGCAGCGTTAGAGGGGCGGGGGAGCAGTACTTC
NA	TRBJ2-3	TRBV20-1	NA	CSAGRAGRAGDTQYF	TGCAGTGCCGGTCGGGCAGGGCGGGCAGGGGATACGCAGTATTTT
NA	TRBJ1-1	TRBV29-1	NA	CSVERGEGTEAFF	TGCAGCGTTGAACGAGGGGAGGGCACTGAAGCTTTCTTT
many	TRBJ2-5	TRBV7-2	NA	CASSRGEGKGETQYF	TGTGCCAGCAGCAGGGGGGAGGGGAAGGGAGAGACCCAGTACTTC
NA	TRBJ2-4	TRBV6-2/TRBV6-3	TRBD1	CAGSYSTGTGENIQYF	TGTGCCGGCAGTTACTCTACCGGGACAGGGGAAAACATTCAGTACTTC
NA	TRBJ2-5	TRBV20-1	TRBD1	CSARTGYGETQYF	TGCAGTGCTAGGACAGGGTACGGCGAGACCCAGTACTTC
NA	TRBJ1-2	TRBV6-6	NA	CASSSQGEYGYTF	TGTGCCAGCAGTTCACAGGGAGAATATGGCTACACCTTC
NA	TRBJ1-5	TRBV6-2/TRBV6-3	NA	CASSPPGPLRSYNQPQHF	TGTGCCAGCAGCCCGCCAGGGCCCCTACGATCATATAATCAGCCCCAGCATTTT
NA	TRBJ1-1	TRBV10-3	NA	CAIGGRSMNTEAFF	TGTGCCATCGGGGGACGTAGCATGAACACTGAAGCTTTCTTT
few	TRBJ2-5	TRBV4-1	NA	CASSRLGGQGQETQYF	TGCGCCAGCAGCCGACTCGGGGGGCAGGGCCAAGAGACCCAGTACTTC
few	TRBJ1-2	TRBV12-3/TRBV12-4	NA	CASSLPGNYGYTF	TGTGCCAGCAGTTTGCCAGGGAACTATGGCTACACCTTC
few	TRBJ2-7	TRBV3-1	NA	CASSHLRGMSASSYEQYF	TGTGCCAGCAGCCACCTCCGAGGGATGAGCGCTAGCTCCTACGAGCAGTACTTC
NA	TRBJ2-7	TRBV5-4	TRBD2	CASSLGLAEYEQYF	TGTGCCAGCAGCTTGGGGCTAGCGGAGTACGAGCAGTACTTC
few	TRBJ2-1	TRBV7-3	TRBD2	CASSLRSGGEQFF	TGTGCCAGCAGCTTAAGATCGGGGGGGGAGCAGTTCTTC
NA	TRBJ1-6	TRBV12-3/TRBV12-4	NA	CASNRVLGSPLHF	TGTGCCAGCAACAGGGTATTGGGTTCACCCCTCCACTTT
many	TRBJ2-7	TRBV20-1	TRBD1	CSAPQGHSYEQYF	TGCAGTGCCCCACAGGGGCACTCCTACGAGCAGTACTTC
few	TRBJ2-7	TRBV21-1	NA	CASPVVTWYEQYF	TGTGCCAGTCCGGTGGTGACTTGGTACGAGCAGTACTTC
NA	TRBJ1-1	TRBV30	NA	CAWDLLRTSTEAFF	TGTGCCTGGGACCTTTTGCGGACATCTACTGAAGCTTTCTTT
NA	TRBJ2-3	TRBV7-2	NA	CASSTSRVRTDTQYF	TGTGCCAGCAGCACCAGCAGGGTACGCACAGATACGCAGTATTTT
few	TRBJ2-3	TRBV2	NA	CAGVTGETDTQYF	TGTGCCGGAGTTACGGGAGAGACAGATACGCAGTATTTT
few	TRBJ2-7	TRBV20-1	NA	CSARVAGSSYEQYF	TGCAGTGCTAGAGTGGCGGGAAGCTCCTACGAGCAGTACTTC
many	TRBJ2-5	TRBV29-1	NA	CSYRNGETQYF	TGCAGCTACCGGAATGGGGAGACCCAGTACTTC
NA	TRBJ2-5	TRBV20-1	NA	CSASPGGRETQYF	TGCAGTGCTTCTCCCGGGGGCAGAGAGACCCAGTACTTC
NA	TRBJ1-2	TRBV20-1	NA	CSAPLARARGYTF	TGCAGTGCACCCCTCGCCAGGGCCCGAGGCTACACCTTC
NA	TRBJ2-3	TRBV7-2	NA	CASSPVVGLRDTQYF	TGTGCCAGCAGCCCAGTGGTGGGTTTGAGGGATACGCAGTATTTT